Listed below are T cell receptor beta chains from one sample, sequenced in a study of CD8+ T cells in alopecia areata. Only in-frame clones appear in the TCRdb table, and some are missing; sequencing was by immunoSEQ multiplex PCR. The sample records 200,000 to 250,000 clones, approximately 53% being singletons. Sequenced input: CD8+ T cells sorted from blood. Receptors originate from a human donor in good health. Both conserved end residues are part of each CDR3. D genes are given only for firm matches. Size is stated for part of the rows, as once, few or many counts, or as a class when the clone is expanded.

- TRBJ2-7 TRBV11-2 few TGTGCCAGCAGCCCCCCCGACAGGACGAACGAGCAGTACTTC CASSPPDRTNEQYF
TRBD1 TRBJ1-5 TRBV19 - TGTGCCAGTAGTCCGCAACGACAGGGACGTAGCAATCAGCCCCAGCATTTT CASSPQRQGRSNQPQHF
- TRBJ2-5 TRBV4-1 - TGCGCCAGCAGCCAAGATCTTGGGGCCGGGGAGACCCAGTACTTC CASSQDLGAGETQYF
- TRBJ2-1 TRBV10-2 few TGCGCCAGCAGTGAGAAGGGTTCCTACAATGAGCAGTTCTTC CASSEKGSYNEQFF
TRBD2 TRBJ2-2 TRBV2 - TGTGCCAGCAGTGAGGCGGGGGAGACAACCGGGGAGCTGTTTTTT CASSEAGETTGELFF
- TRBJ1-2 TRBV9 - TGTGCCAGCAGCGGCTCCCAACAGGGCTATGGCTACACCTTC CASSGSQQGYGYTF
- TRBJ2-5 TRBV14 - TGTGCCAGCAGCCAGTACCAAGAGACCCAGTACTTC CASSQYQETQYF
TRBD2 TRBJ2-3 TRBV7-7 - TGTGCCAGCAGCTTAGGGGGCGGGGGGCCCACAGATACGCAGTATTTT CASSLGGGGPTDTQYF
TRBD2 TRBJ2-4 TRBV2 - TGTGCCAGCAGTGTAGAGATAGCGGGGAATACAAACATTCAGTACTTC CASSVEIAGNTNIQYF
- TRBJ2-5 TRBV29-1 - TGCAGCGGCCTAGGGGGGGACAGACAAGAGACCCAGTACTTC CSGLGGDRQETQYF
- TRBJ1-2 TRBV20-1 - TGCAGTGCTAGAAGTCCTGGCTACACCTTC CSARSPGYTF
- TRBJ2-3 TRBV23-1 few TGCGCCAGCAGTCTGGGGGCGGACGGCACAGATACGCAGTATTTT CASSLGADGTDTQYF
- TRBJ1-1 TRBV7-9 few TGTGCCAGCAGCCCCGCCTTGAAGGACACTGAAGCTTTCTTT CASSPALKDTEAFF
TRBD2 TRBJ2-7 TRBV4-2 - TGTGCCAGCAGCCCGGGACTAGGTGGCTACGAGCAGTACTTC CASSPGLGGYEQYF
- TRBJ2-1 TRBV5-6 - TGTGCCAGCAGCTTGGGGGGCCCTTACAATGAGCAGTTCTTC CASSLGGPYNEQFF
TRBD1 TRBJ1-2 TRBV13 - TGTGCCAGCAGCTCAGGACAGGGGGTGAGGGGCTACACCTTC CASSSGQGVRGYTF
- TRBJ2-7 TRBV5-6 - TGTGCCAGCAGCTTGGTTCCGAACTCCTACGAGCAGTACTTC CASSLVPNSYEQYF
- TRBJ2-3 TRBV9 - TGTGCCAGCAGCGTCAACGGGAGACTGACTGGCACAGATACGCAGTATTTT CASSVNGRLTGTDTQYF
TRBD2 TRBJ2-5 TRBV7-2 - TGTGCCAGCAGCGATAGCGGGGGTAGTGAAGAGACCCAGTACTTC CASSDSGGSEETQYF